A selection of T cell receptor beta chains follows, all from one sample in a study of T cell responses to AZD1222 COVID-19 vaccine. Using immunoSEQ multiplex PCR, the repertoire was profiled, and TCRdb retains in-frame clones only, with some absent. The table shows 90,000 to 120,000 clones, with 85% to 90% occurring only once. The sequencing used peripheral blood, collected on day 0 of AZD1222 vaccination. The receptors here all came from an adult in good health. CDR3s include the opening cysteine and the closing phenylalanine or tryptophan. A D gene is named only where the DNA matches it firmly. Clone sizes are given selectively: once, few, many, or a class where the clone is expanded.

CAWSGGASGRTDTQYF | TGTGCCTGGAGTGGTGGAGCTAGCGGGAGAACAGATACGCAGTATTTT | TRBV30 | once | TRBD2 | TRBJ2-3
CASFDGDEQFF | TGTGCCAGTTTTGATGGGGATGAGCAGTTCTTC | TRBV27 | . | . | TRBJ2-1
CASSLAGRAPYF | TGTGCCAGCAGCTTGGCCGGGCGGGCACCGTACTTC | TRBV5-6 | once | . | TRBJ2-7
CASSPSLQGENTIYF | TGTGCCAGCTCACCTTCGCTACAGGGTGAAAACACCATATATTTT | TRBV18 | many | . | TRBJ1-3
CASRTQGLAEQYF | TGTGCCAGCAGGACACAGGGACTCGCCGAGCAGTACTTC | TRBV28 | . | . | TRBJ2-7
CASSHSGGAADTQYF | TGTGCCAGCAGCCATAGCGGGGGGGCTGCAGATACGCAGTATTTT | TRBV6-5 | . | TRBD2 | TRBJ2-3
CASSYEIYTEAFF | TGTGCCAGCAGTTACGAGATCTACACTGAAGCTTTCTTT | TRBV6-5 | medium-sized | . | TRBJ1-1
CATSDSYQETQYF | TGTGCCACCAGTGATTCGTACCAAGAGACCCAGTACTTC | TRBV24-1 | . | . | TRBJ2-5
CASSQGTGQGSPLHF | TGTGCCAGCAGCCAGGGTACAGGGCAGGGTTCACCCCTCCACTTT | TRBV3-1/TRBV3-2 | . | . | TRBJ1-6
CAIRGDITYEQYF | TGTGCCATCAGGGGGGACATTACCTACGAGCAGTACTTC | TRBV10-3 | . | . | TRBJ2-7
CASSDPGQKPSGNTIYF | TGTGCCAGCAGTGACCCGGGACAGAAACCCTCTGGAAACACCATATATTTT | TRBV6-4 | . | TRBD1 | TRBJ1-3
CSVAGRGTGGEQFF | TGCAGCGTTGCCGGGAGGGGAACAGGCGGTGAGCAGTTCTTC | TRBV29-1 | once | TRBD2 | TRBJ2-1
CAAGQSEKLFF | TGTGCCGCAGGACAGTCTGAAAAACTGTTTTTT | TRBV6-6 | once | . | TRBJ1-4
CASALRTEAFF | TGTGCCAGCGCCCTGAGGACTGAAGCTTTCTTT | TRBV28 | . | . | TRBJ1-1
CASSLAGNYGYTF | TGTGCCAGCAGCTTAGCCGGGAACTATGGCTACACCTTC | TRBV7-8 | once | . | TRBJ1-2
CASTLTGGGLGAFF | TGTGCCAGCACCCTGACAGGGGGAGGACTTGGGGCTTTCTTT | TRBV6-5 | few | TRBD1 | TRBJ1-1
CASSFQGMNTEAFF | TGTGCCAGCAGCTTTCAGGGCATGAACACTGAAGCTTTCTTT | TRBV11-3 | . | . | TRBJ1-1
CATRPGTEAFF | TGTGCCACCAGACCGGGAACTGAAGCTTTCTTT | TRBV28 | . | . | TRBJ1-1
CASSFDRGFYEQYF | TGCGCCAGCAGCTTCGACAGGGGGTTCTACGAGCAGTACTTC | TRBV5-1 | . | TRBD1 | TRBJ2-7
CASSLDSHPNQPQHF | TGTGCCAGCAGCCTTGACTCTCACCCCAATCAGCCCCAGCATTTT | TRBV9 | . | . | TRBJ1-5
CASSPSTGTGNTIYF | TGTGCCAGCAGTCCTTCGACGGGAACCGGTAACACCATATATTTT | TRBV27 | . | . | TRBJ1-3
CASRFGTGVNEKLFF | TGTGCAAGTCGCTTCGGCACCGGGGTTAATGAAAAACTGTTTTTT | TRBV12-2 | . | . | TRBJ1-4
CSVEETRGANVLTF | TGCAGCGTTGAAGAAACCAGGGGGGCCAACGTCCTGACTTTC | TRBV29-1 | . | . | TRBJ2-6
CASTGVEFIPQFF | TGTGCTTCCACTGGGGTAGAATTCATCCCCCAGTTCTTC | TRBV18 | . | . | TRBJ2-1